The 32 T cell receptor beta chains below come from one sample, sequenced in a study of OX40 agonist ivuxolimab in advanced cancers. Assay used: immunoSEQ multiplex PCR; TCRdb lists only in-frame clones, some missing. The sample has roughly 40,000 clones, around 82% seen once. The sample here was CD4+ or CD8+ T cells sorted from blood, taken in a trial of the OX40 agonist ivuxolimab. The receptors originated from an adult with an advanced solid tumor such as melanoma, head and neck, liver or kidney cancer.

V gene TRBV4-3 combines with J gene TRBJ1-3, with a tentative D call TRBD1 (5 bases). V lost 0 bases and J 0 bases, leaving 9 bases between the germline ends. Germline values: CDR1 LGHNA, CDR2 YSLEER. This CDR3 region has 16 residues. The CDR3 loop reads CASSQEAGTSGNTIYF. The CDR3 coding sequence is TGCGCCAGCAGCCAAGAGGCGGGGACCTCTGGAAACACCATATATTTT.

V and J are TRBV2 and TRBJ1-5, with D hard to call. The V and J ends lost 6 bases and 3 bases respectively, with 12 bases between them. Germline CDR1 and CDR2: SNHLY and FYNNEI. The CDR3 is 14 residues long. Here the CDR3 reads CASRVTAVNQPQHF. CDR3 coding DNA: TGTGCCAGCAGGGTCACGGCGGTCAATCAGCCCCAGCATTTT.

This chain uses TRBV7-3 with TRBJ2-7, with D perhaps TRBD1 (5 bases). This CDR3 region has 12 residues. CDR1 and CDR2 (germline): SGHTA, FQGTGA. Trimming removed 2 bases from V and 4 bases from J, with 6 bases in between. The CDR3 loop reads CASSLPGYEQYF. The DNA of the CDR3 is TGTGCCAGCAGCTTACCAGGGTACGAGCAGTACTTC.

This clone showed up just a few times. The CDR3 protein is CAWSVTGMNGYTF. Written as DNA, the CDR3 is TGTGCCTGGAGTGTAACAGGGATGAATGGCTACACCTTC. The chain uses TRBV30 and TRBJ1-2; maybe TRBD1 (6 bases). The CDR3 contains 13 residues. Trimming removed 0 bases from V and 6 bases from J, with 11 bases in between. Germline loops: CDR1 GTSNPN, CDR2 SVGIG (reference sequence).

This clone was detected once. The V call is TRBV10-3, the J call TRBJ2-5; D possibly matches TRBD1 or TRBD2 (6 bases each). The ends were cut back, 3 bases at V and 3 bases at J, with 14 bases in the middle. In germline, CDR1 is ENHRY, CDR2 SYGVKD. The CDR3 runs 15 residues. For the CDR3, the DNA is TGTGCCATCAGTGACCAGGGGAGGAAAGAAGAGACCCAGTACTTC. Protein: CAISDQGRKEETQYF.

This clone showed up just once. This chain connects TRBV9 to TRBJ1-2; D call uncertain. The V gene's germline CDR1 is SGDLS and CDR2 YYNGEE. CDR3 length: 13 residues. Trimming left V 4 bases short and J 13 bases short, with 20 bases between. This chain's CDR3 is CASSSSGLGRITF. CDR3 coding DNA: TGTGCCAGCAGCTCCAGCGGTCTAGGAAGGATCACCTTC.

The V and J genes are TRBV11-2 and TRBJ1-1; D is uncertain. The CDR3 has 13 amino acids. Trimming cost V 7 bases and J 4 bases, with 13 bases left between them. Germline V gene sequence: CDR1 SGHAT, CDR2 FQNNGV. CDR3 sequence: CASIQNVGTEAFF. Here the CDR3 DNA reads TGTGCCAGCATCCAAAATGTAGGCACTGAAGCTTTCTTT. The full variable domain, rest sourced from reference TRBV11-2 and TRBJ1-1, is EAGVAQSPRYKIIEKRQSVAFWCNPISGHATLYWYQQILGQGPKLLIQFQNNGVVDDSQLPKDRFSAERLKGVDSTLKIQPAKLEDSAVYLCASIQNVGTEAFFGQGTRLTVV.

The CDR3 nucleotides are TGCAGCGTTGAGAGTCCGACGAGCCCCTACACCTTC. This sequence encodes CSVESPTSPYTF. The gene calls are TRBV29-1 and TRBJ1-2; no firm D call. Germline values: CDR1 SQVTM, CDR2 ANQGSEA. This CDR3 region has 12 residues. Trimming shortened V by 3 bases and J by 10 bases, and 15 bases separated the two germline ends.

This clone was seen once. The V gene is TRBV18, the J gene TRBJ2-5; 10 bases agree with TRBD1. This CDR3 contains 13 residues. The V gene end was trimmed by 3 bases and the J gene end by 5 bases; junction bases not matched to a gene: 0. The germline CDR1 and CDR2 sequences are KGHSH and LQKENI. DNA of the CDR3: TGTGCCAGCTCACCGGGACAGGGGGAGACCCAGTACTTC. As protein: CASSPGQGETQYF.

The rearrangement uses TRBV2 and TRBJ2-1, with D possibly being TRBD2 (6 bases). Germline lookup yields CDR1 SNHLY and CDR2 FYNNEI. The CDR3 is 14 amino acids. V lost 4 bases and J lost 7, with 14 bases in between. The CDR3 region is CASSGRDLSNEQFF. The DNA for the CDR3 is TGTGCCAGCAGTGGTCGGGACTTATCTAATGAGCAGTTCTTC. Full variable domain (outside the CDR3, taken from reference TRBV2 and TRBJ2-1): EPEVTQTPSHQVTQMGQEVILRCVPISNHLYFYWYRQILGQKVEFLVSFYNNEISEKSEIFDDQFSVERPDGSNFTLKIRSTKLEDSAMYFCASSGRDLSNEQFFGPGTRLTVL.

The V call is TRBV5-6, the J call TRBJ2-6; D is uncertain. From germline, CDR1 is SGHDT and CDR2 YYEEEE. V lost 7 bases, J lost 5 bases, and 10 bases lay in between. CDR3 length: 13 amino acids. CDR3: CASAQSRANVLTF. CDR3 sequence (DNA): TGTGCCAGCGCACAAAGTCGGGCCAACGTCCTGACTTTC. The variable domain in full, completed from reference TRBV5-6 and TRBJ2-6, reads DAGVTQSPTHLIKTRGQQVTLRCSPKSGHDTVSWYQQALGQGPQFIFQYYEEEERQRGNFPDRFSGHQFPNYSSELNVNALLLGDSALYLCASAQSRANVLTFGAGSRLTVL.

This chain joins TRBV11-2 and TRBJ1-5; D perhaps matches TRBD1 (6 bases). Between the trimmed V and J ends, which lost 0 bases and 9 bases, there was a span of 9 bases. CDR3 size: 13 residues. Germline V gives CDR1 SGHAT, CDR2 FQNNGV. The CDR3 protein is CASSLEGGGPQHF. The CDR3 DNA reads TGTGCCAGCAGCTTAGAAGGGGGTGGGCCCCAGCATTTT.

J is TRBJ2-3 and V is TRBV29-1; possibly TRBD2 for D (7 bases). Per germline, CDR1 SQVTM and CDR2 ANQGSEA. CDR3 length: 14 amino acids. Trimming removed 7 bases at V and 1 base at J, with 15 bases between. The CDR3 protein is CSGRRGAGTDTQYF. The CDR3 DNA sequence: TGCAGCGGTCGCCGGGGGGCCGGCACAGATACGCAGTATTTT.

CDR3 sequence reads: CASSTTGAGGNTIYF. CDR3 bases: TGTGCCAGCAGTACAACAGGTGCAGGAGGAAACACCATATATTTT. The rearrangement links TRBV7-3 to TRBJ1-3; D is possibly TRBD1 (5 bases). Trimming cost V 6 bases and J 4 bases, with 16 bases left between them. The CDR3 consists of 15 residues. The germline CDR1 and CDR2 sequences are SGHTA and FQGTGA. The full variable domain, in which reference TRBV7-3 and TRBJ1-3 provide the parts outside the CDR3, is GAGVSQTPSNKVTEKGKYVELRCDPISGHTALYWYRQSLGQGPEFLIYFQGTGAADDSGLPNDRFFAVRPEGSVSTLKIQRTERGDSAVYLCASSTTGAGGNTIYFGEGSWLTVV.

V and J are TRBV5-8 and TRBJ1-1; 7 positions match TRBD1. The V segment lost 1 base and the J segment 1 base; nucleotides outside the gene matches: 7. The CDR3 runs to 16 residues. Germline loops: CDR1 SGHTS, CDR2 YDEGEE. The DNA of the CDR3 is TGTGCCAGCAGCTTGTGGCAGGGGACAGAGAACACTGAAGCTTTCTTT. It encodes CASSLWQGTENTEAFF.

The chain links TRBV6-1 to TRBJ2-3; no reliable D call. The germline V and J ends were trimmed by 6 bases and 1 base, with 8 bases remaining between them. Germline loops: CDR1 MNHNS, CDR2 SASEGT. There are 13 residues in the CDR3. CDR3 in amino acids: CASSLERTDTQYF. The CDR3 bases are TGTGCCAGCAGCCTAGAGCGCACAGATACGCAGTATTTT.

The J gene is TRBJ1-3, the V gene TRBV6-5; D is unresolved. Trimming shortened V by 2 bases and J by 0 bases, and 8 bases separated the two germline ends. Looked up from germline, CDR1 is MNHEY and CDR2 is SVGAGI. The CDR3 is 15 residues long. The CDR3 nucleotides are TGTGCCAGCAGTTACGGACGGCCCTCTGGAAACACCATATATTTT. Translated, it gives CASSYGRPSGNTIYF.

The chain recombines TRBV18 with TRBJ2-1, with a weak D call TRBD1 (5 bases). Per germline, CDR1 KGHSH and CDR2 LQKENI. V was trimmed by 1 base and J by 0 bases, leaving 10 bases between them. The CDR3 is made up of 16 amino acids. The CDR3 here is CASSPRQLSSYNEQFF. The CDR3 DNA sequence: TGTGCCAGCTCACCACGACAGCTAAGCTCCTACAATGAGCAGTTCTTC.

The CDR3: CATGRTSGGGETQYF. The CDR3 DNA is TGTGCCACCGGAAGGACTAGCGGGGGTGGGGAGACCCAGTACTTC. The V call is TRBV7-2, the J call TRBJ2-5; 13 nucleotides match TRBD2. This CDR3 has 15 amino acids. Unmatched junction bases numbered 10, after V lost 10 bases and J lost 5 bases. Per germline, CDR1 SGHTA and CDR2 FQGNSA.

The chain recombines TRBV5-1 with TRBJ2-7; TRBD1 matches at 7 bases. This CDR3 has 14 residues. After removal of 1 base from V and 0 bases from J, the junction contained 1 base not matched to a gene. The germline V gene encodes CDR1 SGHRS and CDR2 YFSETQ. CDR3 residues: CASSLWDSSYEQYF. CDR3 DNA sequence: TGCGCCAGCAGCTTGTGGGACAGCTCCTACGAGCAGTACTTC. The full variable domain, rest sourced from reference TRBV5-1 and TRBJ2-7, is KAGVTQTPRYLIKTRGQQVTLSCSPISGHRSVSWYQQTPGQGLQFLFEYFSETQRNKGNFPGRFSGRQFSNSRSEMNVSTLELGDSALYLCASSLWDSSYEQYFGPGTRLTVT.

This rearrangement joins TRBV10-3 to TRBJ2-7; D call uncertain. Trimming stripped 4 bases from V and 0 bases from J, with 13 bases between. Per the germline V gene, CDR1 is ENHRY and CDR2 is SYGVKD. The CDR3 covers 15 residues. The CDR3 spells CAISGGVLGSYEQYF. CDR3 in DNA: TGTGCCATCAGTGGGGGTGTGTTAGGCTCCTACGAGCAGTACTTC.

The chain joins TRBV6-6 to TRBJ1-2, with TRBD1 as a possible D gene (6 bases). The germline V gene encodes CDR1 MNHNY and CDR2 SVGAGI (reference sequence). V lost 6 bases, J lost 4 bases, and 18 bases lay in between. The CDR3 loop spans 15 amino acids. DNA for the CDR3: TGTGCCAGCAGCTACGGAGACAGGTCTGGCTATGGCTACACCTTC. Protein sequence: CASSYGDRSGYGYTF.

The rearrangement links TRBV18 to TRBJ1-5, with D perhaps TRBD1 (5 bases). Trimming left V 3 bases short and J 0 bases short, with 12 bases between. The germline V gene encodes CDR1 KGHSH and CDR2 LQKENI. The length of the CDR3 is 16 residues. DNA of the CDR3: TGTGCCAGCTCACCGCTGGGACGGAATAGCAATCAGCCCCAGCATTTT. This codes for CASSPLGRNSNQPQHF.

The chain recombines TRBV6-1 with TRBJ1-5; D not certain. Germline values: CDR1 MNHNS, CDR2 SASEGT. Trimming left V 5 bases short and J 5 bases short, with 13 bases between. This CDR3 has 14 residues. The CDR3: CASSIGDLDQPQHF. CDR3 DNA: TGTGCCAGCAGTATCGGAGATCTGGATCAGCCCCAGCATTTT.

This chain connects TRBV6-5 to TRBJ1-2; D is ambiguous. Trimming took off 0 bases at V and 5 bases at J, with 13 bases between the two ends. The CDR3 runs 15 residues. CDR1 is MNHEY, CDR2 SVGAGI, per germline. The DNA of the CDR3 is TGTGCCAGCAGTTACTCACCGAATGGGATATATGGCTACACCTTC. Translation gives CASSYSPNGIYGYTF.

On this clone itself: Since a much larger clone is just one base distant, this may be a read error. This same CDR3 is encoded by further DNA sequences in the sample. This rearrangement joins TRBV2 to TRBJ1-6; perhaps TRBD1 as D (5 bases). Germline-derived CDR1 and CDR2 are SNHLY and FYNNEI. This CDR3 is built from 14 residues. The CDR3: CATRGGSYNSPLHF. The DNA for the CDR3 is TGTGCTACCCGGGGGGGGTCCTATAATTCACCCCTCCACTTT.

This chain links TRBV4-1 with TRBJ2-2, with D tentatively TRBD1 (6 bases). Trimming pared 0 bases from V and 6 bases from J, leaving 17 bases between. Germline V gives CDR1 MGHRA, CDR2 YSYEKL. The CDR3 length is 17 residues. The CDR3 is CASSQEGPGEYPGELFF. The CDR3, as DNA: TGCGCCAGCAGCCAAGAAGGGCCAGGGGAGTACCCCGGGGAGCTGTTTTTT.

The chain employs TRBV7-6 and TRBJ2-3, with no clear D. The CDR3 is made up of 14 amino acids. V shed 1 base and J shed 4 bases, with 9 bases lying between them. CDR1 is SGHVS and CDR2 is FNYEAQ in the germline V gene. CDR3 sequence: CASSLGPHADTQYF. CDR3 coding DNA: TGTGCCAGCAGCTTAGGCCCGCACGCAGATACGCAGTATTTT.

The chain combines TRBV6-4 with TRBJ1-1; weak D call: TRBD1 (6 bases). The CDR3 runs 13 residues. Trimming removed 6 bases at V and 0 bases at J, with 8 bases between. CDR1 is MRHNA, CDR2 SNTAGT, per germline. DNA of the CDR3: TGTGCCAGCAGCAGGGGCCTGAACACTGAAGCTTTCTTT. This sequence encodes CASSRGLNTEAFF.

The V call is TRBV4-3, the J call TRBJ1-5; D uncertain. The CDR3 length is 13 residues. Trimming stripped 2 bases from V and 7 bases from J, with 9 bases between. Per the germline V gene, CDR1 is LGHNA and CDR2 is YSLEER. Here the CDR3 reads CASSQFSSQPQHF. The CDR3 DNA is TGCGCCAGCAGCCAATTTTCGAGCCAGCCCCAGCATTTT.

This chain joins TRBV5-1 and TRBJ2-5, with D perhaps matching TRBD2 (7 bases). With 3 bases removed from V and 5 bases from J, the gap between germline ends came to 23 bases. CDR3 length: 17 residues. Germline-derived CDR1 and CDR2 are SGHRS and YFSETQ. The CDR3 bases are TGCGCCAGCAGCTCCGCCAGCTGGGGGGGCCGAGAGGAGACCCAGTACTTC. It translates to CASSSASWGGREETQYF.

The chain's CDR3 is CASSSRGQVTDTQYF. The DNA of the CDR3 is TGTGCCAGCAGCTCGAGGGGACAGGTCACAGATACGCAGTATTTT. V usage is TRBV7-2 and J usage is TRBJ2-3; 8 bases line up with TRBD1. Germline V gene sequence: CDR1 SGHTA, CDR2 FQGNSA. The CDR3 runs to 15 residues. Unmatched junction bases numbered 5, after V lost 4 bases and J lost 2 bases.